This TCR beta chain stems from a study of blood T cell repertoires in COVID-19. Overall study context: Collection of acute and convalescent COVID-19 samples took place in the United States, Italy and Spain.

The CDR3 length is 13 residues. Germline V gene sequence: CDR1 SGHRS, CDR2 YFSETQ. V was cut by 2 bases and J by 6 bases, with 12 bases left in between. Clones were sequenced by immunoSEQ multiplex PCR, and TCRdb holds only the in-frame ones, with some missing. Of some 150,000 clones in the sample, about 80% were seen once. The chain recombines TRBV5-1 with TRBJ2-7; TRBD2 is a possible D gene (5 bases). Sequencing used peripheral blood. This clonotype was sampled from a man in his sixties with acute or convalescent COVID-19. In DNA form, the CDR3 reads TGCGCCAGCAGCTTTGACGGGGAACGCGAGCAGTACTTC. Protein: CASSFDGEREQYF. The entire variable domain, with the rest obtained from reference TRBV5-1 and TRBJ2-7, is as follows: KAGVTQTPRYLIKTRGQQVTLSCSPISGHRSVSWYQQTPGQGLQFLFEYFSETQRNKGNFPGRFSGRQFSNSRSEMNVSTLELGDSALYLCASSFDGEREQYFGPGTRLTVT.